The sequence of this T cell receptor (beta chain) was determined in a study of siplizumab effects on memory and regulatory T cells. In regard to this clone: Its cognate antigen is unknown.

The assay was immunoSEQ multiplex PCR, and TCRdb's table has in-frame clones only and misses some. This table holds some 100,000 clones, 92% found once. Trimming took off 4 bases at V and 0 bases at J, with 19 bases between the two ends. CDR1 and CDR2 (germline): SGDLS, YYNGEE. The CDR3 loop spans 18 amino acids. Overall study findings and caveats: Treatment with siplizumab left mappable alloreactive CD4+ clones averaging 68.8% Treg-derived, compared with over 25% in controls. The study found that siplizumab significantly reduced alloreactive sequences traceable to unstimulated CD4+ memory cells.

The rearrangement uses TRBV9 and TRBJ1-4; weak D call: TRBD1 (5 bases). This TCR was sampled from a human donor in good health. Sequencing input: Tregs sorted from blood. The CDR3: CASSPLRQRNPTNEKLFF. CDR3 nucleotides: TGTGCCAGCAGCCCACTCCGACAGAGAAACCCAACTAATGAAAAACTGTTTTTT. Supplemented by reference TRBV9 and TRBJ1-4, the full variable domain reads DSGVTQTPKHLITATGQRVTLRCSPRSGDLSVYWYQQSLDQGLQFLIQYYNGEERAKGNILERFSAQQFPDLHSELNLSSLELGDSALYFCASSPLRQRNPTNEKLFFGSGTQLSVL.